These 3 T cell receptor beta chains were all obtained from the same sample, sequenced in a study of shared clonotypes between healthy human individuals (dated by TCRdb to the early 2020s). CD8 naive samples were obtained by positive selection for CCR7 among CD45RO-negative cells, yielding a CD45RA+CCR7+ population from which TemRA cells were excluded. Libraries were constructed by the immunoSEQ multiplex PCR assay. TCRdb's version of the immuneACCESS table is confined to in-frame rearrangements and falls short of the full clone set. An unresolved V gene accounts for under half of the shortfall where checked; the remainder is of unknown origin. Here the sample has around 2.1 million clones; roughly 91% occur a single time. The top ten hold 1.5% to 2% of the sample. Sequencing input: naive CD8+ T cells from PBMCs. The cell subset or site label for this specimen denotes: CD45RA+CCR7+. These receptors came from a man aged 18 to 30 in good health. Some clones in this sample may be carry-over from other donors' samples.

The gene calls are TRBV27 and TRBJ1-2, with D possibly being TRBD1 (5 bases). This CDR3 comprises 14 residues. The V and J ends lost 4 bases and 7 bases respectively, with 16 bases between them. CDR1 is MNHEY, CDR2 SMNVEV, per germline (reference sequence). The CDR3 DNA follows: TGTGCCAGCAGTTCGGGGAGCAGGGTCCGTGGCTACACCTTC. This encodes CASSSGSRVRGYTF.

The rearrangement links TRBV14 to TRBJ2-1, with unresolved D. The length of the CDR3 is 16 residues. Germline lookup yields CDR1 SGHDN and CDR2 FVKESK. The V end was cut by 1 base, the J end by 8 bases, with 18 bases between. The CDR3 region is CASSQVNRRISDEQFF. CDR3 nucleotide sequence: TGTGCCAGCAGCCAAGTTAATAGGCGCATCTCGGATGAGCAGTTCTTC. The full variable domain, with the rest looked up from reference TRBV14 and TRBJ2-1, is EAGVTQFPSHSVIEKGQTVTLRCDPISGHDNLYWYRRVMGKEIKFLLHFVKESKQDESGMPNNRFLAERTGGTYSTLKVQPAELEDSGVYFCASSQVNRRISDEQFFGPGTRLTVL.

V usage is TRBV2 and J usage is TRBJ2-1; no definite D call. V was clipped by 3 bases and J by 0 bases, with 9 bases between them. CDR1 SNHLY and CDR2 FYNNEI come from the germline V gene. This CDR3 is built from 15 residues. CDR3 nucleotides: TGTGCCAGCAGTGATTGGGTCAGCTCCTACAATGAGCAGTTCTTC. Protein sequence: CASSDWVSSYNEQFF.